The 13 T cell receptor beta chains below all came from one sample that was sequenced in a study of cytomegalovirus exposure and HLA in healthy donors. The PCR used 60 Vbeta and 13 Jbeta primers. Sequenced by immunoSEQ multiplex PCR; TCRdb stores in-frame clones only, minus some. The table lists approximately 120,000 clones, around 86% of them singletons. The material sequenced was PBMCs. Receptors originate from a woman in her 30s in good health and CMV-seronegative.

The V call is TRBV12-5, the J call TRBJ1-2; no clear D gene. The V gene's germline CDR1 is LGHNT and CDR2 FRNRAP. The CDR3 contains 13 residues. V gave up 4 bases and J gave up 4 bases, with 10 bases separating them. The CDR3: CASGSGQLYGYTF. The CDR3 DNA reads as TGTGCTAGTGGTTCGGGTCAACTCTATGGCTACACCTTC.

Points on this clone: Within the sample, other DNA sequences also encode this same CDR3. This chain links TRBV19 with TRBJ1-2; TRBD1 matches at 11 bases. Germline CDR1 LNHDA, CDR2 SQIVND (reference sequence). After removal of 5 bases from V and 8 bases from J, the junction contained 10 bases not matched to a gene. This CDR3 is built from 15 residues. The CDR3 sequence: CASSPRGQGERGYTF. CDR3 bases: TGTGCCAGTAGTCCTCGGGGACAGGGGGAGAGAGGCTACACCTTC.

Note on this clone: Other nucleotide sequences from this sample produce the same CDR3. The chain has TRBV28 and TRBJ2-7, with D maybe TRBD1 (6 bases). V lost 8 bases to trimming and J lost 3 bases, with 8 bases between them. The CDR3 covers 11 residues. The germline CDR1 and CDR2 sequences are MDHEN and SYDVKM. CDR3 sequence: CASRGGYEQYF. The CDR3 region has the DNA TGTGCCAGCCGAGGGGGCTACGAGCAGTACTTC.

This rearrangement joins TRBV19 to TRBJ2-5; TRBD2 agrees at 10 bases. Trimming took 5 bases from V and 5 from J; bases not matched to a gene: 8. There are 15 residues in the CDR3. In germline, CDR1 is LNHDA, CDR2 SQIVND (reference sequence). The CDR3 spells CASSWVAGGPETQYF. The CDR3 DNA reads as TGTGCCAGTAGTTGGGTAGCGGGAGGCCCGGAGACCCAGTACTTC.

The rearrangement uses TRBV10-3 and TRBJ2-5, with D possibly matching TRBD1 (5 bases). Trimming removed 2 bases at V and 5 bases at J, with 6 bases between. This CDR3 is built from 12 residues. The germline gives CDR1 ENHRY, CDR2 SYGVKD. CDR3 protein: CAISEQGETQYF. The CDR3 DNA reads TGTGCCATCAGTGAGCAGGGCGAGACCCAGTACTTC.

The V call is TRBV28, the J call TRBJ1-2; D unclear. Germline V CDR1 and CDR2: MDHEN, SYDVKM. The V end was cut by 7 bases, the J end by 3 bases, with 15 bases between. The CDR3 is made up of 14 amino acids. The CDR3 coding sequence is TGTGCCAGCACCACCCGGAGGACGGACTATGGCTACACCTTC. Its translation is CASTTRRTDYGYTF.

The V call is TRBV18, the J call TRBJ2-3; tentative D call: TRBD1 (6 bases). The germline V gene has CDR1 KGHSH and CDR2 LQKENI. V gave up 0 bases and J gave up 5 bases, with 9 bases separating them. This CDR3 has 14 amino acids. The chain's CDR3 is CASSPPTGRDTQYF. For the CDR3, the DNA is TGTGCCAGCTCACCACCGACAGGCAGAGATACGCAGTATTTT. Using reference TRBV18 and TRBJ2-3 for the parts outside the CDR3, the full variable domain is NAGVMQNPRHLVRRRGQEARLRCSPMKGHSHVYWYRQLPEEGLKFMVYLQKENIIDESGMPKERFSAEFPKEGPSILRIQQVVRGDSAAYFCASSPPTGRDTQYFGPGTRLTVL.

The V gene is TRBV7-9, the J gene TRBJ1-3; D remains unclear. The CDR3 spans 13 residues. CDR1 is SEHNR, CDR2 FQNEAQ, per germline (reference sequence). Trimming shortened V by 5 bases and J by 4 bases, and 9 bases separated the two germline ends. The CDR3 protein is CASSPSIGNTIYF. The CDR3 DNA reads as TGTGCCAGCAGCCCTAGTATAGGAAACACCATATATTTT.

The V and J genes are TRBV4-2 and TRBJ2-7, with D tentatively TRBD2 (5 bases). V lost 0 bases to trimming and J lost 3 bases, with 15 bases between them. Germline V lookup: CDR1 LGHNA, CDR2 YNFKEQ. This CDR3 is 16 amino acids long. The CDR3 nucleotides read TGTGCCAGCAGCCAAGATTCAAGCGGAGCTCACTACGAGCAGTACTTC. Translation gives CASSQDSSGAHYEQYF.

This CDR3 is CASIPQVKWSSGANVLTF. The CDR3 coding sequence is TGTGCCAGCATCCCACAGGTGAAGTGGTCCTCTGGGGCCAACGTCCTGACTTTC. The chain carries TRBV7-8 and TRBJ2-6; the D gene is possibly TRBD1 (5 bases). Germline values: CDR1 SGHVS, CDR2 FQNEAQ. The germline V and J ends were trimmed by 7 bases and 0 bases, with 19 bases remaining between them. This CDR3 is built from 18 residues.

In this sample, this clone turned up a few times. The chain combines TRBV18 with TRBJ2-7; 11 nucleotides align to TRBD2. The CDR3 has 20 amino acids. V shed 3 bases and J 1 base; nucleotides not matched to a gene: 17. CDR1 and CDR2 from the germline V gene are KGHSH and LQKENI. CDR3 nucleotide sequence: TGTGCCAGCTCACCTAAAGCGGGCACTAGCGGGAGTGTGTTTTCCTACGAGCAGTACTTC. Its translation: CASSPKAGTSGSVFSYEQYF.

This clone occurred a few times. The chain links TRBV18 to TRBJ1-5; D remains ambiguous. Trimming took off 3 bases at V and 2 bases at J, with 5 bases between the two ends. Germline CDR1 reads KGHSH; CDR2 reads LQKENI. CDR3 length equals 13 residues. The chain's CDR3 is CASSPLRNQPQHF. The CDR3 bases are TGTGCCAGCTCACCCCTCCGCAATCAGCCCCAGCATTTT.

This chain links TRBV28 with TRBJ2-1; the D gene is possibly TRBD2 (6 bases). The germline V and J ends were trimmed by 4 bases and 5 bases, with 24 bases remaining between them. The CDR3 length is 18 residues. Germline lookup yields CDR1 MDHEN and CDR2 SYDVKM. Here the CDR3 reads CASSSPNRVAALHNEQFF. CDR3 coding DNA: TGTGCCAGCAGTTCCCCTAATAGGGTAGCGGCCTTGCACAATGAGCAGTTCTTC.